This paragraph reports one T cell receptor (beta chain). The antigen it binds to is not known. Base qualities are not at hand, and no much larger clone is one base apart. The data derive from a study of blood T cell repertoires in COVID-19 (dated by TCRdb to 2018 to 2021). In terms of the full investigation: Samples covering the acute and convalescent phases of COVID-19 were provided by collaborators in the United States, Italy and Spain. The material from the prospective study consisted of cDNA or gDNA derived from T cells, B-cell-depleted T cells, or PBMCs. Deeply sampled blood TCRbeta repertoires from subjects exposed to, actively infected with, or recovered from COVID-19 were included in the dataset. The repertoires were made available in a free public database intended to serve as a resource for research on the immune response to SARS-CoV-2. Samples were obtained from the ongoing ImmuneRACE study (first 160 participants) and from some 1,200 subjects provided by 6 global collaborators. Sample metadata almost always included a de-identified subject ID, COVID-19 status, age in years and sex. Where available, HLA class I and class II types were taken from metadata supplied by the sample provider and were not determined by assay-based typing.

The immunoSEQ Assay, a bias-controlled multiplex PCR, was used to amplify TCRbeta CDR3 regions from genomic DNA. On the authors' methods: The number of nucleated cells in each sample was estimated by amplification of reference gene primers within the assay. To quantify the absolute abundance of each unique TCRbeta CDR3 rearrangement, sequence reads were collapsed and filtered. Productive Simpson clonality was computed per sample as the square root of Simpson's diversity index over productive rearrangements. TCRdb stores this immuneACCESS table with in-frame sequences only. Part of the clones is absent; in the studies checked, under half of the shortfall reflects unresolved V genes, and no reason is known for the rest. The V and J calls and clone size come from that table; D and trimming were worked out from the DNA. For this sample there are approximately 120,000 clones; approximately 87% appear just once. About 6.6% of the sample is held by the ten biggest clonotypes.

The paper's findings and limits, for the study overall: Clinical and demographic metadata were provided uncurated, with the amount varying by source and participant.

Whole blood was collected in K2EDTA tubes by collaborating institutions according to the institutions' own protocols. For TCRbeta analysis, collaborators shipped samples in one of three forms: frozen whole blood, isolated PBMCs, or DNA extracted from either of those sample types. CDR1 and CDR2 were assigned from the germline V gene as SGHRS and YFSETQ. Measured from the cysteine to the phenylalanine, the CDR3 is 13 residues long. The sequence is cut down to CDR3 DNA, 39 bases in frame from base 1. V lost 6 bases and J lost 5 bases; the stretch between them is 12 bases long. The sequence was obtained from a woman aged 45-60 years with acute or convalescent COVID-19. The source material was peripheral blood. The rearranged chain carries TRBV5-1 and TRBJ2-1, and TRBD1 may be the D gene, going by 5 matching bases. The bases read TGCGCCAGCAAAGTCTCAGGGAACAATGAGCAGTTCTTC. Translated, this gives CASKVSGNNEQFF.